The rows below give T cell receptor beta chains drawn from one sample of a study of blood T cell repertoires in COVID-19. Only in-frame clones appear in the TCRdb table, and some are missing; sequencing was by immunoSEQ multiplex PCR. This sample has approximately 670,000 clones; around 89% occur once, and the top ten carry over 0.2%. The source material was peripheral blood. The receptors shown here come from a woman between 18 and 30 years old with acute or convalescent COVID-19. Each CDR3 is given without its conserved first and last residue. Fields, in order: V gene, J gene, CDR3 protein.

v_gene: TRBV28
j_gene: TRBJ1-2
CDR3aa: ASTRGSFGYT

v_gene: TRBV21-1
j_gene: TRBJ1-2
CDR3aa: ASSKGKGQGYGYT

v_gene: TRBV5-6
j_gene: TRBJ1-2
CDR3aa: ASSLARGGYT

v_gene: TRBV6-5
j_gene: TRBJ1-5
CDR3aa: ASSYSGAGTDQPQH

v_gene: TRBV18
j_gene: TRBJ2-1
CDR3aa: ASSQPGQYNEQF

v_gene: TRBV6-4
j_gene: TRBJ2-3
CDR3aa: ASSKSGDGTDTQY

v_gene: TRBV5-5
j_gene: TRBJ1-2
CDR3aa: ASSSDGGEGYYGYT

v_gene: TRBV6-2/TRBV6-3
j_gene: TRBJ2-1
CDR3aa: ASSLADNEQF

v_gene: TRBV3-1/TRBV3-2
j_gene: TRBJ2-1
CDR3aa: ASSPGLAGGPWNEQF

v_gene: TRBV27
j_gene: TRBJ2-2
CDR3aa: ASSFPAGLNTGELF

v_gene: TRBV10-1
j_gene: TRBJ1-5
CDR3aa: ASSEHGTGCQYSNQPQH

v_gene: TRBV30
j_gene: TRBJ1-5
CDR3aa: AWRGGSNQPQH

v_gene: TRBV12-3/TRBV12-4
j_gene: TRBJ1-1
CDR3aa: ASSLGAISEAF

v_gene: TRBV6-2/TRBV6-3
j_gene: TRBJ2-7
CDR3aa: ASSFSGGAHEQY

v_gene: TRBV6-5
j_gene: TRBJ2-2
CDR3aa: ASRRRGRGTGELF

v_gene: TRBV12-3/TRBV12-4
j_gene: TRBJ1-1
CDR3aa: ASRLAPNTEAF

v_gene: TRBV6-4
j_gene: TRBJ2-3
CDR3aa: ASSDGPGRTDTQY

v_gene: TRBV19
j_gene: TRBJ2-4
CDR3aa: ASSPTDKNIQY

v_gene: TRBV4-2
j_gene: TRBJ1-2
CDR3aa: ASSQEGQGAGGYT

v_gene: TRBV7-2
j_gene: TRBJ1-1
CDR3aa: ASSNRGIDTEAF

v_gene: TRBV6-5
j_gene: TRBJ2-1
CDR3aa: ASSAGTVYNEQF

v_gene: TRBV3-1/TRBV3-2
j_gene: TRBJ2-3
CDR3aa: ASSPSGGVPDTQY

v_gene: TRBV6-4
j_gene: TRBJ2-3
CDR3aa: ASSEFPGQGADTQY

v_gene: TRBV19
j_gene: TRBJ2-3
CDR3aa: ASSRIDRGLEDTQY

v_gene: TRBV6-5
j_gene: TRBJ1-2
CDR3aa: ASSYSGGTYGYT

v_gene: TRBV27
j_gene: TRBJ1-2
CDR3aa: ASRNSGSYGYT

v_gene: TRBV18
j_gene: TRBJ1-6
CDR3aa: ASSGGGGSYNSPLH

v_gene: TRBV10-1
j_gene: TRBJ2-3
CDR3aa: ASSESVSGGLTDTQY

v_gene: TRBV5-8
j_gene: TRBJ1-2
CDR3aa: ASSFRRNYGYT

v_gene: TRBV7-6
j_gene: TRBJ1-2
CDR3aa: ASSFFGTGGYGYT

v_gene: TRBV6-4
j_gene: TRBJ2-1
CDR3aa: ASSPLGGNNEQF

v_gene: TRBV6-6
j_gene: TRBJ1-1
CDR3aa: ASSYRPGNMNTEAF

v_gene: TRBV19
j_gene: TRBJ2-7
CDR3aa: ASKIEAGGSYEQY